This T cell receptor beta chain stems from a study of blood T cell repertoires in COVID-19. As for the study in general: Donors in the United States, Italy and Spain gave samples during acute or convalescent COVID-19.

Germline lookup yields CDR1 GTSNPN and CDR2 SVGIG (reference sequence). V was clipped by 6 bases and J by 4 bases; unmatched bases: 11. The CDR3 spans 14 residues. Cohort 3 recovered donors had two negative PCRs, clearance, or symptom resolution. Sequencing was performed with immunoSEQ multiplex PCR; in TCRdb, only in-frame clones are kept and a portion is missing. The sample contains roughly 170,000 clones, 83% of which appear only once. This clonotype was sampled from a woman between 50 and 59 years old who had recovered from COVID-19. The sample comprised PBMCs or T cells enriched from blood (not recorded which). The rearrangement joins TRBV30 to TRBJ1-2; 7 bases map to TRBD1. CDR3 amino acids: CACPRQGMSYGYTF. The CDR3, as DNA: TGTGCCTGTCCCAGACAGGGAATGTCCTATGGCTACACCTTC.